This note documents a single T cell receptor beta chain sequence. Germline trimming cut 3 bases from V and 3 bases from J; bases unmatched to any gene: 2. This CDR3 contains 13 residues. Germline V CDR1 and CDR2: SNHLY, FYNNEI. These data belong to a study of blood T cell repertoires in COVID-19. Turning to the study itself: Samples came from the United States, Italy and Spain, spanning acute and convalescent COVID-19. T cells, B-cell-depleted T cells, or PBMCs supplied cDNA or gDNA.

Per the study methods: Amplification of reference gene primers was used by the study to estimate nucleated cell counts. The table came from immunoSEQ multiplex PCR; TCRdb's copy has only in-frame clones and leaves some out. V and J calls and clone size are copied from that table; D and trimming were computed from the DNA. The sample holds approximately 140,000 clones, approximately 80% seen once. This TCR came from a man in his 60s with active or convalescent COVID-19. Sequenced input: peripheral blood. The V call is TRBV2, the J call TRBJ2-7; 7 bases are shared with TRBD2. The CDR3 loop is CASSDSSGYEQYF. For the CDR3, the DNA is TGTGCCAGCAGTGACTCTAGCGGCTACGAGCAGTACTTC.